This TCR beta chain was recovered during a study of OX40 agonist ivuxolimab in advanced cancers. Using immunoSEQ multiplex PCR, the repertoire was profiled, and TCRdb retains in-frame clones only, with some absent. The data contain approximately 74,000 clones, 65% to 90% of them singletons. V lost 2 bases and J lost 7, with 18 bases in between. The germline V gene encodes CDR1 MDHEN and CDR2 SYDVKM. The CDR3 has 16 amino acids. This sequence joins TRBV28 and TRBJ1-5, with D maybe TRBD1 (6 bases). Specimen: CD4+ or CD8+ T cells sorted from blood, collected in a trial of the OX40 agonist ivuxolimab. The sequence derives from an adult with an advanced solid tumor such as melanoma, head and neck, liver or kidney cancer. This chain's CDR3 is CASSLRPKTGVQPQHF. CDR3 bases: TGTGCCAGCAGTTTAAGGCCGAAGACAGGCGTCCAGCCCCAGCATTTT.